A selection of T cell receptor beta chains follows, all from one sample in a study of regulatory T cells in long-lasting Graves disease. TCRdb reprocessed the multiplex PCR reads via MiXCR and lists one record per CDR3 protein. Here the sample spans around 420,000 distinct CDR3 sequences, about 15% being singletons. This sample also belongs to another study, concerning T cells in Graves' hyperthyroidism and ophthalmopathy.

Specimen: peripheral blood mononuclear cells (PBMCs), collected at new diagnosis, from a patient treated with antithyroid drugs. Receptors originate from a woman aged 40 to 50 with Graves disease. The conserved cysteine and the conserved F or W are not part of the CDR3 here. Fields, in order: CDR3 protein, V gene.

ASSLSLGPNTEAF | TRBV5-1
ASKQQGRVAF | TRBV28
ASSKTGGPREQY | TRBV11-3
ATSRDKQSRELF | TRBV15
SARILAGSYNEQF | TRBV20-1
AWKILGNTIY | TRBV30
ASTFTGTDTQY | TRBV27
ASSAGGLAGGFYNEQF | TRBV5-1
ASRVWTNYNEQF | TRBV10-2
SVSPGTKNIQY | TRBV20-1
ASSSSPGDGYNEQF | TRBV7-7
ASSYGGAGYT | TRBV6-2/TRBV6-3
ASRKQGLAGPTGTQY | TRBV11-2
ASSSRGGTDTQY | TRBV13
ASSISPYALKTEAF | TRBV4-3
ASSQGLAGAYNEQF | TRBV7-7
ATRQGRLGEQF | TRBV7-9
ASQSQNNYGYT | TRBV12-3/TRBV12-4
ANSRWGPGNQPQH | TRBV13
ASSIEGPRSNYGYT | TRBV19
ASSLEAGSYNEQF | TRBV11-3
ATSRGTGRTNEKLF | TRBV15
ASGGESGTGPSQEY | TRBV5-1
ASSQDGVGDTQY | TRBV4-1
ASTTGTSGANVLT | TRBV6-1
ASSRGQGEVGEQF | TRBV11-1
ASSPDRAFQETQY | TRBV5-8
SARDSINQPQH | TRBV20-1
SAEGGGKETQY | TRBV20-1
ASRPQRASTDTQY | TRBV6-1
ASSLQGYTEAF | TRBV5-1
ASSVGPGGSYEQY | TRBV9
ASSPASTDGVGNEQF | TRBV5-1
AWSAGVRNTGELF | TRBV30
ASSQLFQGGPNYGYT | TRBV4-1
ASSSGMDRDNQPQH | TRBV28
ASTSPRRGNYGYT | TRBV28
ASSLASTGELF | TRBV11-1
ASSYRGQGARGQF | TRBV6-2/TRBV6-3
ASSPGGFYGYT | TRBV12-3/TRBV12-4
ASSDPRDLYNEQF | TRBV12-3/TRBV12-4
ASSPASGRPGELF | TRBV5-1
ASSLLAADNEQF | TRBV5-1
ASSPRPGTGSNTEAF | TRBV18